This is a list of T cell receptor beta chains from one sample in a study of cytomegalovirus exposure and HLA in healthy donors. The data were produced by immunoSEQ multiplex PCR, yet TCRdb's version contains in-frame clones alone and is incomplete. The profile shows roughly 150,000 clones, just under 70% of them singletons. The sample comprised PBMCs. Receptor source: a man between 60 and 75 years old in good health and CMV-seronegative. CDR3s include the opening cysteine and the closing phenylalanine or tryptophan. A D gene is named only where the DNA matches it firmly. The listing skips clone size in some rows; elsewhere it reads once, few, many or a size class.

d_call clone_size j_call v_call cdr3_length cdr3_nt cdr3_aa
TRBD1 - TRBJ1-6 TRBV5-1 17 TGCGCCAGCAGCTTGGGGGTTCGACAGGGAGTGAATTCACCCCTCCACTTT CASSLGVRQGVNSPLHF
- - TRBJ1-5 TRBV7-9 17 TGTGCCAGCAGCTCCTGGGGGGGGCGGGATAGCAATCAGCCCCAGCATTTT CASSSWGGRDSNQPQHF
- - TRBJ1-5 TRBV28 12 TGTGCCAGCACCCTTAAGGGGCAGCCCCAGCATTTT CASTLKGQPQHF
- - TRBJ2-3 TRBV6-4 15 TGTGCCAGCAGTGATTTAGCGGCTGGCACAGATACGCAGTATTTT CASSDLAAGTDTQYF
- - TRBJ2-2 TRBV7-3 13 TGTGCCAGCAGCTTAGGGGGGAACGGGGAGCTGTTTTTT CASSLGGNGELFF
- - TRBJ2-5 TRBV10-1 13 TGCGCCAGCAGTCCAGGGCCCCAAGAGACCCAGTACTTC CASSPGPQETQYF
TRBD1 few TRBJ2-7 TRBV9 16 TGTGCCAGCAGCGTAGGGGCCGGGACAGGGGATTACGAGCAGTACTTC CASSVGAGTGDYEQYF
TRBD1 - TRBJ1-1 TRBV15 14 TGTGCCACCAGAACAACAGGGGGTGCCCCTGAAGCTTTCTTT CATRTTGGAPEAFF
TRBD2 - TRBJ2-7 TRBV28 16 TGTGCCAGCAGCAAAGGACTAGCGGGTTCTCCCTACGAGCAGTACTTC CASSKGLAGSPYEQYF
- - TRBJ2-7 TRBV27 16 TGTGCCAGCAGTGTTTCCCTTAGACACGCCTCCTACGAGCAGTACTTC CASSVSLRHASYEQYF
TRBD2 few TRBJ2-3 TRBV11-1 16 TGTGCCAGCAGCAGGGCTAGCGGATCTAGCACAGATACGCAGTATTTT CASSRASGSSTDTQYF
- - TRBJ1-4 TRBV4-3 17 TGCGCCAGCAGCCAAGATGTGTCGGGGGGTGGTAATGAAAAACTGTTTTTT CASSQDVSGGGNEKLFF
TRBD1 - TRBJ1-1 TRBV28 15 TGTGCCAGCAGTCCCCCCACAGGGGTAGGGACTGAAGCTTTCTTT CASSPPTGVGTEAFF
TRBD2 - TRBJ2-1 TRBV28 12 TGTGCCAGCAGGCGGGAGTGGGAAGAGCAGTTCTTC CASRREWEEQFF
- - TRBJ1-1 TRBV7-2 15 TGTGCCAGCAGCTTAAATGGGGGCGAGGTAACTGAAGCTTTCTTT CASSLNGGEVTEAFF
- - TRBJ1-4 TRBV27 11 TGTGCCAGCAGACTTAATGAAAAACTGTTTTTT CASRLNEKLFF
- - TRBJ2-7 TRBV7-8 15 TGTGCGGTGGGGGCGAGGAACCTGAGCTCCTACGAGCAGTACTTC CAVGARNLSSYEQYF
- - TRBJ2-5 TRBV5-4 14 TGTGCCAGCCGAACATCGCCAGACCAAGAGACCCAGTACTTC CASRTSPDQETQYF
- - TRBJ1-2 TRBV2 20 TGTGCCAGCAGTGAAGGGTTAGTACTGACGAAGACAGCATCTAACTATGGCTACACCTTC CASSEGLVLTKTASNYGYTF
TRBD1 - TRBJ1-5 TRBV6-1 14 TGTGCCAGCACAGGGACAGTTCCAAATCAGCCCCAGCATTTT CASTGTVPNQPQHF
- few TRBJ1-1 TRBV27 12 TGTGCCAGCAGGTCTCTGAACACTGAAGCTTTCTTT CASRSLNTEAFF
TRBD1 few TRBJ1-2 TRBV5-1 17 TGCGCCAGCAGAAATCCGATCGAACAGGGGACCCACTATGGCTACACCTTC CASRNPIEQGTHYGYTF
TRBD1 - TRBJ1-3 TRBV30 15 TGTGCCTGGAGTGCCCGGACAGGGGGCTCGGACACCATATATTTT CAWSARTGGSDTIYF
- - TRBJ1-2 TRBV10-3 14 TGTGCCATCAGTGAAACTAGGGATAACCATGGCTACACCTTC CAISETRDNHGYTF
TRBD2 - TRBJ2-7 TRBV4-1 14 TGCGCCAGCAGCCTTAGCGGGAGGGGGTACGAGCAGTACTTC CASSLSGRGYEQYF
- few TRBJ2-5 TRBV19 13 TGTGCCAGTAGTATGAGGAGGAGGGAGACCCAGTACTTC CASSMRRRETQYF
TRBD2 - TRBJ2-7 TRBV28 14 TGTGCCAGCGGGGGGAGCGGGAGGGCAGACGAGCAGTACTTC CASGGSGRADEQYF
TRBD1 - TRBJ2-3 TRBV29-1 17 TGCAGCGTCCGGGACAGGGGTGCGTTTTCTAGCACAGATACGCAGTATTTT CSVRDRGAFSSTDTQYF
TRBD1 few TRBJ2-1 TRBV15 15 TGTGCCACCAGCGGGGACAGCGGATGGAGGAATGAGCAGTTCTTC CATSGDSGWRNEQFF
- once TRBJ1-2 TRBV21-1 15 TGTGCCAGCAGCAAGGTCCGGACAGGTGACTATGGCTACACCTTC CASSKVRTGDYGYTF
TRBD2 - TRBJ2-1 TRBV7-9 12 TGTGCCAGCAGCTTAGTTCGGGAGGGCCAGTTCTTC CASSLVREGQFF
TRBD1 once TRBJ1-2 TRBV2 14 TGTGCCAGCAGCCCGGGACAGGGGGCGAGTGGCTACACCTTC CASSPGQGASGYTF
- - TRBJ1-3 TRBV2 14 TGTGCCAGCAGTAGACCCGGGAGTGGAAACACCATATATTTT CASSRPGSGNTIYF
- - TRBJ2-1 TRBV7-8 12 TGTGCCAGCCGGCGGGCTGGTAATGAGCAGTTCTTC CASRRAGNEQFF
- - TRBJ1-1 TRBV2 11 TGTGCCAGCAGGAGGGACACTGAAGCTTTCTTT CASRRDTEAFF
- - TRBJ1-2 TRBV5-4 13 TGTGCCAGCAGCTTGGCCGGGACGGCGGGGCTCACCTTC CASSLAGTAGLTF
- - TRBJ2-1 TRBV27 15 TGTGCCAGCAGTCCTTCGGGGGAGGTAAACAATGAGCAGTTCTTC CASSPSGEVNNEQFF
TRBD1 - TRBJ2-2 TRBV29-1 16 TGCAGCGTTGAAACCCAGGGGGCGGGTGAGCACGGGGAGCTGTTTTTT CSVETQGAGEHGELFF
- few TRBJ1-2 TRBV7-9 13 TGTGCCAGCAGCCCACTGGGCATATATGGCTACACCTTC CASSPLGIYGYTF
TRBD1 few TRBJ1-4 TRBV30 14 TGTGCCTGGAGTACCGGGACAGGTGGTGAAAAACTGTTTTTT CAWSTGTGGEKLFF
- - TRBJ2-5 TRBV23-1 15 TGCGCCAGCAGTCAATCAAAGAAGACTAACGAGACCCAGTACTTC CASSQSKKTNETQYF
- few TRBJ2-5 TRBV5-1 16 TGCGCCAGCAGCTTGGCCGTCGACACTCGCGGGGAGACCCAGTACTTC CASSLAVDTRGETQYF